This T cell receptor beta chain was documented in a study of T cells in Graves' hyperthyroidism and ophthalmopathy. Overall study: Blood was drawn when the patient was first diagnosed and still untreated.

J gave up 4 bases and V 3 bases, and 14 bases lay outside the gene matches. From germline, CDR1 is DFQATT and CDR2 SNEGSKA (reference sequence). The CDR3 spans 17 residues. Amplification of TCR beta CDR3 regions used RNA as the template. TCR CDR3 underwent first-round RT-PCR with the HTBI primer set. From the multiplex PCR reads, TCRdb called clonotypes with MiXCR, one entry per CDR3 protein. This table has hundreds of thousands of distinct CDR3 sequences, 14% to 15% appearing once. A remark on this clonotype: The antigen is unknown.

Under 3 months was the duration of disease in ophthalmopathy patients, who also had a Clinical Activity Score of at least 3 and a NOSPECS grade of at least 4. Points from the study as a whole: From stable hyperthyroidism, ophthalmopathy was separated by a 13 V-J model.

The receptor comes from a woman aged 40 to 49 with Graves' ophthalmopathy. J is TRBJ1-3 and V is TRBV20-1, with 8 nucleotides matching TRBD1. The material sequenced was blood. As DNA, the CDR3 is TGCAGTGCTAGTGATCCGGGAACAGGGGGGAAAGGAAACACCATATATTTT. Its translation is CSASDPGTGGKGNTIYF.